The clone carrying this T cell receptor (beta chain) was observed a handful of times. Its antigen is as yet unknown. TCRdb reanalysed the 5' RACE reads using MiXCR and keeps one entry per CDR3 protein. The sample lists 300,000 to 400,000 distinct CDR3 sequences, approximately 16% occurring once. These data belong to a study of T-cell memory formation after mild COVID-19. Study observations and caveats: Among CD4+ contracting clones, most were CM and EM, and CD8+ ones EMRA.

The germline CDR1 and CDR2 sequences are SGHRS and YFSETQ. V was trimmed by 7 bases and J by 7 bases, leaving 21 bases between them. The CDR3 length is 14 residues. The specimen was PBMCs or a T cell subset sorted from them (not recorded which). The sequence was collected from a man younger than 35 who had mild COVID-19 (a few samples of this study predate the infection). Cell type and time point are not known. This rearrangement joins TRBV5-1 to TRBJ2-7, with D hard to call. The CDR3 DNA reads TGCGCCAGCGCTCTCGATGGGTGGGTGAAGGAGCAGTACGTC. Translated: CASALDGWVKEQYV.